The following is a TCR beta chain sequence with its context. Its antigen is unknown. The entry originates in a study of CD4+ T cells in melanoma. The study's findings and limits: Reportedly, melanoma neoantigen-specific CD4+ T cells showed varied differentiation states.

The J segment lost 2 bases and the V segment lost 5 bases, leaving 5 bases of the junction unmatched. Per the germline V gene, CDR1 is MNHNY and CDR2 is SVGAGI (reference sequence). CDR3 length: 14 amino acids. The assay was immunoSEQ multiplex PCR, and TCRdb's table has in-frame clones only and misses some. The table lists more than 8,500 clones, approximately 64% of them singletons, with over 15% in the top ten. This sequence joins TRBV6-6 and TRBJ2-7; 8 bases map to TRBD2. Sequenced: cells from a culture (not recorded whether cultured in vitro). This receptor was obtained from a human donor with melanoma. The chain's CDR3 is CASSRSGEAYEQYF. CDR3 in DNA: TGTGCCAGCAGTCGTAGCGGGGAGGCCTACGAGCAGTACTTC.